This T cell receptor beta chain was documented in a study of T cell responses to AZD1222 COVID-19 vaccine. Some clones are missing from TCRdb's copy, which holds only in-frame ones; the method was immunoSEQ multiplex PCR. The sample carries some 200,000 clones, approximately 93% recorded once. Notes on this clone: The antigen remains undetermined.

This CDR3 region has 14 residues. The germline gives CDR1 KGHSH, CDR2 LQKENI. Trimming cost V 4 bases and J 5 bases; bases outside gene matches: 8. Study-wide results and limits: Of the AZD1222 recipients, only five to seven were seropositive at baseline. Clonal diversity was possibly underestimated, and white British individuals and females predominated among donors.

Source: peripheral blood, taken 28 days after the second AZD1222 dose. The V and J genes are TRBV18 and TRBJ2-7; 7 nucleotides line up with TRBD1. The source of this sequence is an adult who received the AZD1222 COVID-19 vaccine. The CDR3 reads CASSLSSGQNEQYF. The CDR3 region has the DNA TGTGCCAGCTCACTTTCCTCGGGACAGAACGAGCAGTACTTC. The full variable domain, its missing parts supplied by reference TRBV18 and TRBJ2-7, is NAGVMQNPRHLVRRRGQEARLRCSPMKGHSHVYWYRQLPEEGLKFMVYLQKENIIDESGMPKERFSAEFPKEGPSILRIQQVVRGDSAAYFCASSLSSGQNEQYFGPGTRLTVT.